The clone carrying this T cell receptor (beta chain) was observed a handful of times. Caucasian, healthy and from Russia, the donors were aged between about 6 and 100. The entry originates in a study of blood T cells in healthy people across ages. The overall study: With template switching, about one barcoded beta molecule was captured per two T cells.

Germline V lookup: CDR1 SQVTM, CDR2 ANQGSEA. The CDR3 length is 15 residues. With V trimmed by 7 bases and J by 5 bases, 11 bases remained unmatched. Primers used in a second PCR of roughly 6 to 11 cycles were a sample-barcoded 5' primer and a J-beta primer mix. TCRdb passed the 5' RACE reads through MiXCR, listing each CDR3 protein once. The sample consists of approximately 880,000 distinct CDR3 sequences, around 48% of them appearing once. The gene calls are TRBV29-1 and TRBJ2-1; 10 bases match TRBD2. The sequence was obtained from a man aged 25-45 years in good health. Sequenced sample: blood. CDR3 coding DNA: TGCAGCGGCCGACTTCTAGCGGGGGCGGACAATGAGCAGTTCTTC. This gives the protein CSGRLLAGADNEQFF.